This T cell receptor beta chain comes out of a study of T cells in pancreatic ductal adenocarcinoma. Study-level points and caveats: Results skew toward the minority of patients with early-stage disease. Tumor samples had fewer productive templates and roughly 7.3-fold fewer unique clonotypes than blood. Tumors hold more CD45RO+ effector T cells, which may bias toward lower diversity.

Sequencing used immunoSEQ multiplex PCR; TCRdb keeps in-frame clones, though not all of them. The repertoire includes 15,000 to 20,000 clones, about 88% of them detected once, and 0.94% sits in the top ten. Surgery without prior neoadjuvant therapy was the treatment of the selected pancreatic ductal adenocarcinoma patients. Details on this clone: The target antigen is unknown.

The germline gives CDR1 SGHRS, CDR2 YFSETQ. The CDR3 sequence is 14 residues long. Trimming took 0 bases from V and 3 from J, leaving 6 bases between them. The sample comprised PBMCs. The receptor's source is a human donor with pancreatic ductal adenocarcinoma. The chain recombines TRBV5-1 with TRBJ2-2; D is unclear. The CDR3 sequence is CASSLETDTGELFF. The CDR3 coding sequence is TGCGCCAGCAGCTTGGAAACGGACACCGGGGAGCTGTTTTTT.